A single TCR beta chain is shown here with its context. This sample stems from a study of T cell repertoires in cytomegalovirus infection. V shed 2 bases and J shed 8 bases, with 7 bases lying between them. The length of the CDR3 is 12 residues. CDR1 and CDR2 (germline): MDHEN, SYDVKM. From the reads, TCRdb called clonotypes with MiXCR, one entry per CDR3 protein. The sample contains hundreds of thousands of distinct CDR3 sequences, 9.5% of which appear only once. The chain links TRBV28 to TRBJ2-1; D remains ambiguous. Sequencing used PBMCs. The clonotype was recovered from a human donor in good health (CMV status not recorded). Some clones in this sample may be carry-over from other donors' samples. CDR3 in amino acids: CASSLNRYEQFF. The CDR3 bases are TGTGCCAGCAGTTTAAACCGGTATGAGCAGTTCTTC.